Reported below is one T cell receptor (beta chain). Antigen specificity is unknown. The record originates from a study of T cell responses to AZD1222 COVID-19 vaccine. Across the study: Second doses at about 4 or about 12 weeks were pooled. Overall study findings and caveats: Without day 14 samples, only post-peak T cell repertoires were studied. Spike-specific TCRs gained breadth and depth after people received two AZD1222 doses. Donors were mostly white British, more females; clonal diversity possibly underestimated.

Measured with immunoSEQ multiplex PCR; TCRdb has only the in-frame clones, and not every one. The data contain 86,000 or so clones, more than 90% of them singletons. The TCR sequence derives from an adult in good health. The sequencing here drew on peripheral blood, taken on day 0 of AZD1222 vaccination.

The CDR3 is CASSRGLAETSTDTQYF. CDR3 nucleotides: TGTGCCAGCAGCCGAGGACTAGCGGAGACGAGCACAGATACGCAGTATTTT. The chain carries TRBV7-9 and TRBJ2-3; 10 nucleotides match TRBD2. Per germline, CDR1 SEHNR and CDR2 FQNEAQ (reference sequence). The CDR3 has 17 residues. V was clipped by 5 bases and J by 0 bases; unmatched bases: 8.